This TCR beta chain comes out of a study of T cell changes during pregnancy in multiple sclerosis. This clone was observed a handful of times. Germline CDR1 and CDR2: LNHDA and SQIVND (reference sequence). The length of the CDR3 is 15 residues. Trimming cost V 8 bases and J 4 bases, with 18 bases left between them. Produced via immunoSEQ multiplex PCR; TCRdb's table is partial and in-frame only. This sample has over 90,000 clones; about 93% occur once, and the top ten carry roughly 0.95%. The source is a female donor with multiple sclerosis, enrolled in a pregnancy study. The specimen was peripheral blood, collected after pregnancy. The rearrangement joins TRBV19 to TRBJ1-3; the D gene is possibly TRBD1 (6 bases). The CDR3 DNA follows: TGTGCCAGTCGAAAGGGGGAAGTAAGAGGAAACACCATATATTTT. Its translation is CASRKGEVRGNTIYF. Supplemented by reference TRBV19 and TRBJ1-3, the full variable domain reads DGGITQSPKYLFRKEGQNVTLSCEQNLNHDAMYWYRQDPGQGLRLIYYSQIVNDFQKGDIAEGYSVSREKKESFPLTVTSAQKNPTAFYLCASRKGEVRGNTIYFGEGSWLTVV.